This entry lists 8 T cell receptor beta chains sequenced from one sample in a study of blood T cells in healthy people across ages. Next came a second PCR, run for about 7 to 12 cycles, which used a sample-barcoded 5' primer along with a J-beta primer mix. TCRdb ran MiXCR on the 5' RACE reads and lists one entry per CDR3 protein. The sample has over 600,000 distinct CDR3 sequences, over 20% seen once; the top ten hold roughly 3.6%. Sequenced: blood. Every receptor here comes from a man between 70 and 80 years old in good health.

This clonotype was seen only a few times. One junction end does not reproduce the germline sequence, and a read error may be involved. V and J are TRBV7-8 and TRBJ2-5; no firm D call. The last part of the DNA fits TRBJ2-7 better; the J call may be wrong. The CDR3 covers 11 residues. Germline V gene lookup returns CDR1 SGHVS and CDR2 FQNEAQ. The CDR3 nucleotides are TGTGCCAGCAGCACCTCCCACGAGCAGTACTTC. This codes for CASSTSHEQYF.

In its sample, this clonotype was seen a few times. J is TRBJ2-5 and V is TRBV9, with 10 nucleotides matching TRBD2. The CDR3 is made up of 15 amino acids. With V trimmed by 7 bases and J by 4 bases, 10 bases remained unmatched. Germline V gives CDR1 SGDLS, CDR2 YYNGEE. For the CDR3, the DNA is TGTGCCAGCTCCCGGACTAGCGGAGCAGGAGAGACCCAGTACTTC. It yields the protein CASSRTSGAGETQYF.

This clonotype has more than one count but fewer than ten. The chain joins TRBV12-3 or TRBV12-4 to TRBJ2-5, with a weak D call TRBD1 (7 bases). Matching the DNA end better, TRBJ2-7 makes the J call doubtful. The CDR3 runs to 13 residues. The CDR3 spells CASSPRDSGEQYF. In DNA form, the CDR3 reads TGTGCCAGCAGTCCGCGGGACAGTGGCGAGCAGTACTTC.

This clonotype was seen a few times. The gene calls are TRBV6-1 and TRBJ1-5; D remains ambiguous. This CDR3 is 15 amino acids long. Germline values: CDR1 MNHNS, CDR2 SASEGT. Trimming cost V 0 bases and J 3 bases, with 9 bases left between them. The CDR3: CASSEARPVNQPQHF. CDR3 DNA sequence: TGTGCCAGCAGTGAAGCGAGGCCTGTCAATCAGCCCCAGCATTTT.

The V call is TRBV2, the J call TRBJ2-2, with 9 bases that match TRBD2. After removal of 6 bases from V and 4 bases from J, the junction contained 3 bases not matched to a gene. Germline CDR1 is SNHLY and CDR2 is FYNNEI. CDR3 size: 14 residues. CDR3 in amino acids: CASRGLASTGELFF. The CDR3 bases are TGTGCCAGCAGAGGACTAGCGTCCACCGGGGAGCTGTTTTTT.

The chain combines TRBV28 with TRBJ2-1, with 13 bases aligning to TRBD2. CDR1 is MDHEN, CDR2 SYDVKM, per germline. This CDR3 is built from 16 residues. V shed 4 bases, J shed 3 bases, and the junction held 3 bases outside the gene matches. CDR3 in amino acids: CASSSGTSGIYNEQFF. The CDR3, as DNA: TGTGCCAGCAGTTCCGGGACTAGCGGGATCTACAATGAGCAGTTCTTC.

This clonotype was counted once. V is TRBV4-1 and J is TRBJ2-6, with unresolved D. CDR3 length equals 16 residues. The V end lost 0 bases, the J end lost 2 bases, and 8 bases lay between the germline ends. CDR1 is MGHRA and CDR2 is YSYEKL in the germline V gene. The CDR3 DNA reads TGCGCCAGCAGCCAAGACAGGATCACTGGGGCCAACGTCCTGACTTTC. This encodes CASSQDRITGANVLTF.

The genes are TRBV29-1 and TRBJ1-2; the match to TRBD1 covers 11 bases. Per germline, CDR1 SQVTM and CDR2 ANQGSEA. Trimming removed 4 bases from V and 6 bases from J; junction bases left unmatched: 1. The CDR3 is 12 residues long. The CDR3, as DNA: TGCAGCGTTGGGACAGGGGGCCATGGCTACACCTTC. Translated: CSVGTGGHGYTF.